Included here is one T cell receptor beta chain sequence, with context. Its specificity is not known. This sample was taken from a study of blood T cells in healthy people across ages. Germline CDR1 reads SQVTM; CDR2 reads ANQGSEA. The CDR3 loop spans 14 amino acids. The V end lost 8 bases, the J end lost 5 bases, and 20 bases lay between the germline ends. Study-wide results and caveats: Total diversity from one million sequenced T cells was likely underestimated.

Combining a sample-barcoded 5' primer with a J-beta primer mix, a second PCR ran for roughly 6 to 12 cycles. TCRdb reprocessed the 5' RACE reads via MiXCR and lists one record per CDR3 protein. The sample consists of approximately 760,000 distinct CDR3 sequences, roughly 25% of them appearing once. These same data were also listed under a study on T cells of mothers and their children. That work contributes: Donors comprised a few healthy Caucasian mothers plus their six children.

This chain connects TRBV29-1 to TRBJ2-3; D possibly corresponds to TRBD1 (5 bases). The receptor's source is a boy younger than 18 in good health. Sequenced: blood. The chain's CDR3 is CSTLPQGELDTQYF. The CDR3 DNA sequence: TGCAGCACCCTTCCCCAGGGCGAACTAGATACGCAGTATTTT.